The subject of this entry is one T cell receptor (beta chain). Its antigen remains unidentified. These data are taken from a study of vaccination and CD4 T cells after COVID-19. Looking at the study overall: The stimulus for the cells was overlapping spike peptides derived from SARS-CoV-2, HCoV-NL63, HCoV-OC43 and HCoV-229E.

With the Oncomine TCR Beta short-read assay, DNA from cultured CD4+ T cells was sequenced. The template was genomic DNA from cultured CD4+ T cells. TCRdb processed the PCR reads anew with MiXCR; each CDR3 protein has one entry. Altogether 15,000 to 25,000 distinct CDR3 sequences are present, 45% to 60% being singletons, with the ten largest covering around 10%. The V end was cut by 1 base, the J end by 9 bases, with 7 bases between. This CDR3 contains 12 residues. The germline CDR1 and CDR2 sequences are SEHNR and FQNEAQ (reference sequence). Treatment denoted: roughly ten-day PBMC culture with coronavirus spike peptide pools or control peptides (ViraFEST assay).

The V and J genes are TRBV7-9 and TRBJ2-1, with no clear D. The clonotype was recovered from a human donor who had recovered from COVID-19. Source material: CD4+ T cells from blood, cultured in vitro. CDR3 sequence: CASSLVGIEQFF. The CDR3, as DNA: TGTGCCAGCAGCTTAGTGGGTATTGAGCAGTTCTTC.